The 11 T cell receptor beta chains below come from one sample, sequenced in a study of OX40 agonist ivuxolimab in advanced cancers. Assay: immunoSEQ multiplex PCR; the TCRdb copy retains only in-frame clones and omits some. The data show about 99,000 clones, roughly 95% seen once. The starting material was CD4+ or CD8+ T cells sorted from blood, obtained in a trial of the OX40 agonist ivuxolimab. These receptors all stem from an adult with an advanced solid tumor such as melanoma, head and neck, liver or kidney cancer.

This rearrangement joins TRBV11-2 to TRBJ2-5; TRBD1 agrees at 7 bases. With 5 bases clipped from V and 1 base from J, the junction kept 13 bases outside the gene matches. This CDR3 contains 17 residues. The germline V gene has CDR1 SGHAT and CDR2 FQNNGV. Here the CDR3 reads CASSRMGTVNFQETQYF. The CDR3 DNA sequence: TGTGCCAGCAGCCGGATGGGGACAGTGAATTTCCAAGAGACCCAGTACTTC.

The gene calls are TRBV28 and TRBJ2-5; 8 nucleotides line up with TRBD2. Looked up from germline, CDR1 is MDHEN and CDR2 is SYDVKM. This CDR3 has 12 residues. V lost 4 bases to trimming and J lost 13 bases; unmatched junction nucleotides: 8. The CDR3 nucleotides are TGTGCCAGCAGTTCACAGCGGGGGCCTCCGTACTTC. Translation gives CASSSQRGPPYF.

The CDR3 DNA is TGTGCCAGCAGTAGCTTAGAGGGGGGAACAGGGAGCCCGATTTGGCGAGCTTTCTTT. As protein: CASSSLEGGTGSPIWRAFF. This chain uses TRBV7-9 with TRBJ1-1, with a weak D call TRBD1 (6 bases). This CDR3 is 19 amino acids long. V lost 6 bases, J lost 10 bases, and 36 bases lay in between. Per germline, CDR1 SEHNR and CDR2 FQNEAQ (reference sequence).

This clone was seen a few times. V and J are TRBV6-5 and TRBJ2-2; D unclear. The V and J ends lost 2 bases and 4 bases respectively, with 2 bases between them. From germline, CDR1 is MNHEY and CDR2 SVGAGI. The CDR3 consists of 12 residues. CDR3 in amino acids: CASSYGTGELFF. The CDR3 nucleotides read TGTGCCAGCAGTTACGGCACCGGGGAGCTGTTTTTT.

This clone has just one count. J is TRBJ2-7 and V is TRBV11-2, with TRBD2 matching over 9 bases. The V gene's germline CDR1 is SGHAT and CDR2 FQNNGV. Germline trimming cut 5 bases from V and 6 bases from J; bases unmatched to any gene: 14. This CDR3 region has 16 residues. DNA of the CDR3: TGTGCCAGCAGCAATCTCGGGGGTAGCGGGAGTCTCGAGCAGTACTTC. Amino acids: CASSNLGGSGSLEQYF.

The chain links TRBV7-6 to TRBJ1-1; the D is unclear. Trimming pared 5 bases from V and 1 base from J, leaving 8 bases between. The CDR3 length is 13 residues. Germline assignment: CDR1 SGHVS and CDR2 FNYEAQ. CDR3 DNA sequence: TGTGCCAGCAGCCGTGGGCCGAACACTGAAGCTTTCTTT. Protein product: CASSRGPNTEAFF. Variable domain in full (rest from reference TRBV7-6 and TRBJ1-1): GAGVSQSPRYKVTKRGQDVALRCDPISGHVSLYWYRQALGQGPEFLTYFNYEAQQDKSGLPNDRFSAERPEGSISTLTIQRTEQRDSAMYRCASSRGPNTEAFFGQGTRLTVV.

The chain has TRBV27 and TRBJ2-5; 9 nucleotides align to TRBD2. Germline V lookup: CDR1 MNHEY, CDR2 SMNVEV (reference sequence). The CDR3 contains 13 residues. J lost 4 bases, V lost 6 bases, and 3 bases had no gene match. Written as DNA, the CDR3 is TGTGCCAGCAGGAGAGCGGGGGGAGAGACCCAGTACTTC. It encodes CASRRAGGETQYF.

The chain is built from TRBV6-1 and TRBJ2-7; D may match TRBD1 or TRBD2 (6 bases each). The CDR3 has 14 amino acids. Germline V CDR1 and CDR2: MNHNS, SASEGT. V lost 1 base to trimming and J lost 6 bases, with 13 bases between them. The CDR3 DNA reads TGTGCCAGCAGTGAAGTAGGGGGGCCGGGCGAGCAGTACTTC. Translated, it gives CASSEVGGPGEQYF.

The chain couples TRBV7-2 to TRBJ2-3; D is possibly TRBD2 (6 bases). V was shortened by 5 bases and J by 2 bases, with 20 bases between the two germline ends. Germline V gene sequence: CDR1 SGHTA, CDR2 FQGNSA. The CDR3 totals 17 residues. DNA for the CDR3: TGTGCCAGCAGCCTCAGCGGGCCGCGCTCTCTCACAGATACGCAGTATTTT. Its translation: CASSLSGPRSLTDTQYF.

V usage is TRBV18 and J usage is TRBJ1-5; D unclear. The V gene lost 4 bases and the J gene lost 0 bases, with 13 bases spanning the gap. The CDR3 consists of 16 residues. Germline CDR1 KGHSH, CDR2 LQKENI. DNA of the CDR3: TGTGCCAGCTCACACCCGACGGAGAATAGCAATCAGCCCCAGCATTTT. It yields the protein CASSHPTENSNQPQHF.

Details on this clone: This CDR3 fails to terminate in the conserved phenylalanine or tryptophan, so it likely reflects a read error. The DNA is left out, because the CDR3 cannot be placed on it with certainty; the CDR3 is given as TCRdb lists it. The chain couples TRBV15 to TRBJ1-6; the table assigns TRBD1, which was not confirmed against the DNA. Germline V gene sequence: CDR1 LNHNV, CDR2 YYDKDF (reference sequence). Including both end residues, the CDR3 is 10 amino acids long. The CDR3: CATSRGTGAG.